The sequence of this T cell receptor (beta chain) was determined in a study of OX40 agonist ivuxolimab in advanced cancers. The CDR3 covers 16 residues. Trimming removed 4 bases from V and 4 bases from J; junction bases left unmatched: 8. Germline CDR1 LNHNV, CDR2 YYDKDF (reference sequence). This clone was found once. Assay: immunoSEQ multiplex PCR; the TCRdb copy retains only in-frame clones and omits some. The sample lists 40,000 to 60,000 clones, over 75% occurring once. J is TRBJ2-3 and V is TRBV15; 10 bases are a match to TRBD1. The sequenced sample was CD4+ or CD8+ T cells sorted from blood, obtained in a trial of the OX40 agonist ivuxolimab. The sequence derives from an adult with an advanced solid tumor such as melanoma, head and neck, liver or kidney cancer. CDR3 DNA: TGTGCCACCAGCAACTCCGGGACAGGGGTCGCAGATACGCAGTATTTT. This gives the protein CATSNSGTGVADTQYF.